This is a list of T cell receptor beta chains from one sample in a study of blood T cell repertoires in COVID-19. Repertoires were generated with immunoSEQ multiplex PCR, while TCRdb's copy carries only in-frame clones and drops some. The repertoire holds roughly 300,000 clones, about 90% seen once, with 0.9% to 1.2% in the top ten. Sequencing was carried out using PBMCs or T cells enriched from blood (not recorded which). These receptors were obtained from a young woman who had recovered from COVID-19. Both conserved end residues are part of each CDR3. A D gene is named only where the DNA matches it firmly. Not all rows give a size; the values are once, few, many and, for expanded clones, a class.

j_gene: TRBJ1-6
d_gene: .
v_gene: TRBV6-4
abundance: .
CDR3nt: TGTGCCAGCAGTGACTCGGGGGGTTCCTATAATTCACCCCTCCACTTT
CDR3aa: CASSDSGGSYNSPLHF

j_gene: TRBJ1-1
d_gene: .
v_gene: TRBV27
abundance: .
CDR3nt: TGTGCCAGCAGTTTTGCAAGAGGCACTGAAGCTTTCTTT
CDR3aa: CASSFARGTEAFF

j_gene: TRBJ2-5
d_gene: .
v_gene: TRBV13
abundance: .
CDR3nt: TGTGCCAGCAGCTTAGGCCTCCTCCAAGAGACCCAGTACTTC
CDR3aa: CASSLGLLQETQYF

j_gene: TRBJ2-7
d_gene: .
v_gene: TRBV6-5
abundance: once
CDR3nt: TGTGCCAGCAGTTATTCCAAGACGGGGGAGCAGTACTTC
CDR3aa: CASSYSKTGEQYF

j_gene: TRBJ1-1
d_gene: TRBD1
v_gene: TRBV12-5
abundance: .
CDR3nt: TGTGCTAGTGGACGGGACAGGGGGCCGTGGGGTGACACTGAAGCTTTCTTT
CDR3aa: CASGRDRGPWGDTEAFF

j_gene: TRBJ2-3
d_gene: .
v_gene: TRBV7-9
abundance: .
CDR3nt: TGTGCCAGCAGCTTATACGCCGGACTCGGCGGGGTAGATACGCAGTATTTT
CDR3aa: CASSLYAGLGGVDTQYF

j_gene: TRBJ1-2
d_gene: .
v_gene: TRBV28
abundance: .
CDR3nt: TGTGCCAGCAGTTGGAGGGCGGATGGCTACACCTTC
CDR3aa: CASSWRADGYTF

j_gene: TRBJ1-2
d_gene: .
v_gene: TRBV27
abundance: .
CDR3nt: TGTGCCAGCAGTGGCAATCGGGGGATTAGTGGCTACACCTTC
CDR3aa: CASSGNRGISGYTF

j_gene: TRBJ1-2
d_gene: .
v_gene: TRBV28
abundance: .
CDR3nt: TGTGCCAGCAGTTTGAACATTTATGGCTACACCTTC
CDR3aa: CASSLNIYGYTF

j_gene: TRBJ2-7
d_gene: .
v_gene: TRBV4-2
abundance: .
CDR3nt: TGTGCCAGCAGCCCCGGTCCCGTATCCTACGAGCAGTACTTC
CDR3aa: CASSPGPVSYEQYF

j_gene: TRBJ1-5
d_gene: TRBD1
v_gene: TRBV24-1
abundance: .
CDR3nt: TGTGCCACAGGGGGCGGAAGCAATCAGCCCCAGCATTTT
CDR3aa: CATGGGSNQPQHF

j_gene: TRBJ1-1
d_gene: .
v_gene: TRBV2
abundance: .
CDR3nt: TGTGCCAGCAGCAAATGGACACGCGGAATGGTCAGTCCCTACACTGAAGCTTTCTTT
CDR3aa: CASSKWTRGMVSPYTEAFF

j_gene: TRBJ2-1
d_gene: TRBD1
v_gene: TRBV12-5
abundance: .
CDR3nt: TGTGCTAGTGGCCTCACAGGGGATGAGCAGTTCTTC
CDR3aa: CASGLTGDEQFF